This is a list of T cell receptor beta chains from one sample in a study of blood T cell repertoires in COVID-19. Clones were sequenced by immunoSEQ multiplex PCR, and TCRdb holds only the in-frame ones, with some missing. The sample comprises 150,000 to 200,000 clones, around 86% of which are singletons, and more than 7.5% rests with the top ten. Sequencing was done on a sample of peripheral blood. Receptors originate from a man aged 50 or older with active or convalescent COVID-19. The CDR3 runs from the conserved cysteine through the conserved F or W. Each record gives: V gene, D gene, J gene, clone size, CDR3 DNA, CDR3 protein. A D gene is named only where the DNA matches it firmly. Clone size is stated in some rows and not others, as once, few, many or a class when expanded.

>TRBV5-1|TRBD2|TRBJ2-1|few
TGCGCCAGCAGCTTGGACGGGAGGGCGGGGAATGAGCAGTTCTTC
CASSLDGRAGNEQFF
>TRBV19|NA|TRBJ2-1|NA
TGTGCCAGTAGTATAGATCTATTCGCCTACAATGAGCAGTTCTTC
CASSIDLFAYNEQFF
>TRBV5-1|TRBD1|TRBJ1-5|NA
TGCGCCAGCAGTCCAGGACAGGGAGGCAATCAGCCCCAGCATTTT
CASSPGQGGNQPQHF
>TRBV10-2|NA|TRBJ1-5|NA
TGCGCCAGCAGTCCAGCGACCGGGGGTGGGAGTAATCAGCCCCAGCATTTT
CASSPATGGGSNQPQHF
>TRBV6-5|TRBD1|TRBJ1-3|NA
TGTGCCAGCAGAGAGACAGGGGGCGCGGGAAACACCATATATTTT
CASRETGGAGNTIYF
>TRBV29-1|NA|TRBJ1-2|NA
TGCAGCGTTGAAACGCCAGGGGTCTATGGCTACACCTTC
CSVETPGVYGYTF
>TRBV7-2|TRBD2|TRBJ2-5|NA
TGTGCCAGCAGCTTACTAGCGGGGATGGAGACCCAGTACTTC
CASSLLAGMETQYF
>TRBV7-9|NA|TRBJ1-6|NA
TGTGCCAGCAGCTTAGACACCGTGAATCCCCTCCACTTT
CASSLDTVNPLHF
>TRBV7-3|TRBD1|TRBJ1-1|NA
TGTGCCAGCAGCCCGTTAGGGGGCAGCAACACTGAAGCTTTCTTT
CASSPLGGSNTEAFF
>TRBV19|TRBD1|TRBJ1-1|NA
TGTGCCAGTAGTTCACGGACAGGGGAGGTGAACACTGAAGCTTTCTTT
CASSSRTGEVNTEAFF